The rows below give T cell receptor beta chains drawn from one sample of a study of OX40 agonist ivuxolimab in advanced cancers. Assay: immunoSEQ multiplex PCR; the TCRdb copy retains only in-frame clones and omits some. The data contain some 73,000 clones, approximately 90% of them singletons. Source: CD4+ or CD8+ T cells sorted from blood, taken in a trial of the OX40 agonist ivuxolimab. These receptors came from an adult with an advanced solid tumor such as melanoma, head and neck, liver or kidney cancer. CDR3s include the opening cysteine and the closing phenylalanine or tryptophan. A D gene is named only where the DNA matches it firmly. The listing skips clone size in some rows; elsewhere it reads once, few, many or a size class.

TRBJ2-1,.,.,TRBV30,TGTGCCTGGAGGAACCCACGGGAGAGGAGGGATGCCTCCTACAATGAGCAGTTCTTC,CAWRNPRERRDASYNEQFF
TRBJ2-5,.,.,TRBV7-9,TGTGCCAGCAGCCCTCCTAGTAGGGAGACCCAGTACTTC,CASSPPSRETQYF
TRBJ1-2,once,TRBD1,TRBV18,TGTGCCAGCTCACCAGGGGACAGGGGAAATGGCTACACCTTC,CASSPGDRGNGYTF
TRBJ2-6,.,TRBD1,TRBV28,TGTGCCAGCAGGTTGAGGGGGCCTGGGGCCAACGTCCTGACTTTC,CASRLRGPGANVLTF
TRBJ2-2,.,TRBD2,TRBV18,TGTGCCAGCTCACCAGCCGGGACTAGCGGTCTTGACACCGGGGAGCTGTTTTTT,CASSPAGTSGLDTGELFF
TRBJ2-5,.,.,TRBV7-9,TGTGCCAGCAGCCGACAATTCCAAGAGACCCAGTACTTC,CASSRQFQETQYF
TRBJ1-3,.,.,TRBV28,TGTGCCAGCTGGGAAGGGGGGGAAGTTGGAAACACCATATATTTT,CASWEGGEVGNTIYF
TRBJ2-7,.,TRBD2,TRBV7-9,TGTGCCGTTCAGTATAGGACTAGAAACTACGAGCAGTACTTC,CAVQYRTRNYEQYF
TRBJ1-5,.,TRBD1,TRBV6-5,TGTGCCAGCAGTACAGGGGCCAATCAGCTCCAGCATTTT,CASSTGANQLQHF
TRBJ1-5,.,TRBD1,TRBV5-4,TGTGCCAGCAGACCAGGGGGCGGGCAGTTCGGCAATCAGCCCCAGCATTTT,CASRPGGGQFGNQPQHF
TRBJ1-5,.,TRBD1,TRBV28,TGTGCCAGCAGGCGACAGGGTAATCAGCCCCAGCATTTT,CASRRQGNQPQHF
TRBJ2-7,.,TRBD1,TRBV9,TGTGCCAGCAGCGTAGAGGGGGCGGGCAGCGAGCAGTACTTC,CASSVEGAGSEQYF
TRBJ1-5,.,.,TRBV28,TGTGCCAGCAGCTCCCAGGAAGGCCTTCCCCAGCATTTT,CASSSQEGLPQHF
TRBJ2-5,.,.,TRBV19,TGTGCCAGTAGTATCTCCCTAGCCAGTGGGGAGACCCAGTACTTC,CASSISLASGETQYF
TRBJ1-1,.,TRBD1,TRBV13,TGTGCCAGCAGGCACCGGGACAGGGGGAACACTGAAGCTTTCTTT,CASRHRDRGNTEAFF
TRBJ1-1,.,.,TRBV7-2,TGTGCCAGCAGCTTCACCAGGGTGGCGAACACTGAAGCTTTCTTT,CASSFTRVANTEAFF
TRBJ1-2,.,TRBD1,TRBV5-4,TGTGCCAGCAGCCTACAGGGACAGGGGAATGGCTACACCTTC,CASSLQGQGNGYTF
TRBJ2-7,few,.,TRBV6-5,TGTGCCAGCAGCCAGACCTACGAGCAGTACTTC,CASSQTYEQYF
TRBJ1-3,.,.,TRBV6-6,TGTGCCAGCAGTCTCGGACCCCCGGGCGGAAACACCATATATTTT,CASSLGPPGGNTIYF
TRBJ2-2,.,TRBD1,TRBV7-3,TGTGCCAGCAGCGCGACAGGGGCCCAGGGGGAGCTGTTTTTT,CASSATGAQGELFF
TRBJ2-3,.,TRBD2,TRBV5-1,TGCGCCAGCACGTTAGCGGGAGGACGCACAGATACGCAGTATTTT,CASTLAGGRTDTQYF
TRBJ2-7,.,.,TRBV18,TGTGCCAGCTCACCACTGCCAACCTACGAGCAGTACTTC,CASSPLPTYEQYF
TRBJ1-5,.,.,TRBV19,TGTGCCAGTACCCGAAGGGGGGGGGCAACCGGTCAGCCCCAGCATTTT,CASTRRGGATGQPQHF
TRBJ2-7,once,.,TRBV7-2,TGTGCCAGCAGCGTCCCGAACGGCGGCCCAAGCTCCTACGAGCAGTACTTC,CASSVPNGGPSSYEQYF
TRBJ2-3,.,.,TRBV2,TGTGCCAGTGGACCGTCTGGGGATACGCAGTATTTT,CASGPSGDTQYF
TRBJ2-7,.,TRBD1,TRBV5-5,TGTGCCAGCAGCTCTCGGACAGGTTTAGAGCAGTACTTC,CASSSRTGLEQYF
TRBJ2-7,.,TRBD1,TRBV6-1,TGTGCCAGCAGTGTCGACAGGGGCTACGAGCAGTACTTC,CASSVDRGYEQYF
TRBJ1-3,.,.,TRBV19,TGTGCCAGTAGCCCCGACCCTGGAAACACCATATATTTT,CASSPDPGNTIYF
TRBJ2-4,.,.,TRBV30,TGTGCCTGGAGTGTACCGGGGGTTATAGCCAAAAACATTCAGTACTTC,CAWSVPGVIAKNIQYF
TRBJ2-2,once,.,TRBV6-5,TGTGCCAGCAGTTCCAACACCGGGGAGCTGTTTTTT,CASSSNTGELFF
TRBJ1-6,.,.,TRBV18,TGTGCCAGCTCACCATACGATGGGACTGCAAATTCACCCCTCCACTTT,CASSPYDGTANSPLHF
TRBJ2-5,.,.,TRBV28,TGTGCCAGCATCGAAAGCGGAAACCAAGAGACCCAGTACTTC,CASIESGNQETQYF
TRBJ1-2,.,.,TRBV5-4,TGTGCCAGCAGCTTGACAGGGTTTGACTATGGCTACACCTTC,CASSLTGFDYGYTF
TRBJ2-6,.,TRBD2,TRBV5-1,TGCGCCAGCAGCTTGGCCGCGGGGGTGAGCTCTGGGGCCAACGTCCTGACTTTC,CASSLAAGVSSGANVLTF
TRBJ1-5,.,TRBD1,TRBV27,TGTGCCAGCGGGTTCAACCTCGGGACAGGGTCCCAGCCCCAGCATTTT,CASGFNLGTGSQPQHF
TRBJ2-1,.,TRBD2,TRBV7-9,TGTGCCAGCAGCTTATCAACTAGCGGGAGGGGGAATGAGCAGTTCTTC,CASSLSTSGRGNEQFF
TRBJ2-3,.,.,TRBV30,TGTGCCTGGAGTGTACAGACCGGAATCACAGATACGCAGTATTTT,CAWSVQTGITDTQYF
TRBJ2-3,once,.,TRBV7-2,TGTGCCAGCAGCTTCCCTAGCACAGATACGCAGTATTTT,CASSFPSTDTQYF
TRBJ1-5,.,.,TRBV5-1,TGCGCCAGCAGCTTGGGGCCACAGAGCAATCAGCCCCAGCATTTT,CASSLGPQSNQPQHF
TRBJ1-1,.,.,TRBV18,TGTGCCAGCTCACCGTTCGCAAGTAACACTGAAGCTTTCTTT,CASSPFASNTEAFF
TRBJ2-1,.,.,TRBV5-4,TGTGCCAGCAGCTCTAGTTTGGTTGCCTACAATGAGCAGTTCTTC,CASSSSLVAYNEQFF
TRBJ2-3,.,.,TRBV6-6,TGTGCCAGCAGTTACCCGTGGGAGGCAGATACGCAGTATTTT,CASSYPWEADTQYF
TRBJ1-2,few,.,TRBV6-1,TGTGCCAGCAGTGAAATTGGGTATGGCTACACCTTC,CASSEIGYGYTF
TRBJ2-7,.,.,TRBV6-4,TGTGCCAGCAGTTACTCACCCACCTACGAGCAGTACTTC,CASSYSPTYEQYF
TRBJ2-2,.,TRBD1,TRBV5-1,TGCGCCAGCAGCTGGACAGGGGGCAACACCGGGGAGCTGTTTTTT,CASSWTGGNTGELFF
TRBJ2-7,.,.,TRBV4-2,TGTGCCAGCAGCCGTATTAGCTCCTACGAGCAGTACTTC,CASSRISSYEQYF
TRBJ2-3,.,.,TRBV11-2,TGTGCCAGCAGCTTATACCGGGGAGGCAACACAGATACGCAGTATTTT,CASSLYRGGNTDTQYF
TRBJ2-2,.,TRBD1,TRBV19,TGTGCCAGTAATGGGCAGGGGGCGGCCGGGGAGCTGTTTTTT,CASNGQGAAGELFF
TRBJ1-5,.,.,TRBV27,TGTGCCAGCAGTTTTTCGGGGGCGCACAATCAGCCCCAGCATTTT,CASSFSGAHNQPQHF
TRBJ2-2,.,TRBD1,TRBV2,TGTGCCAGCAGTGCCGACAGGGGGCTACGCACCGGGGAGCTGTTTTTT,CASSADRGLRTGELFF
TRBJ1-1,.,.,TRBV9,TGTGCCAGCAGGAAGGGCGCCATTTCGAACACTGAAGCTTTCTTT,CASRKGAISNTEAFF
TRBJ1-5,.,.,TRBV6-5,TGTGCCAGCGGAAAAACGGGGACACCAAATCAGCCCCAGCATTTT,CASGKTGTPNQPQHF
TRBJ2-7,.,TRBD2,TRBV4-2,TGTGCCAGCAGCCAAGATCAAGCGGGAGGATATAACGAGCAGTACTTC,CASSQDQAGGYNEQYF
TRBJ2-1,.,.,TRBV30,TGTGCCTGTATCTTTGGACGGAACAATGAGCAGTTCTTC,CACIFGRNNEQFF
TRBJ2-2,.,.,TRBV27,TGTGCCAGCAGTTTATCACCTGTTACCGGGGAGCTGTTTTTT,CASSLSPVTGELFF
TRBJ2-7,few,TRBD1,TRBV19,TGTGCCAGTAATTCCGGGACAGGGGGCTACGAGCAGTACTTC,CASNSGTGGYEQYF
TRBJ2-3,.,.,TRBV19,TGTGCCAGTAGCCTACAAGAGAGCACAGATACGCAGTATTTT,CASSLQESTDTQYF